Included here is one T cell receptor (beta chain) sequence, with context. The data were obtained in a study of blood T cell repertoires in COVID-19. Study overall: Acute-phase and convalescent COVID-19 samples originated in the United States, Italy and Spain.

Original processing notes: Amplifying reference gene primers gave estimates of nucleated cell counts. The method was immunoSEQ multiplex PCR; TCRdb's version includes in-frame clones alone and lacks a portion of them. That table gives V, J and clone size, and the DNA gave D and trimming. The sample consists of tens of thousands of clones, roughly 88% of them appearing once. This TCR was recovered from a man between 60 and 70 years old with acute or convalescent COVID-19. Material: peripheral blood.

The chain's CDR3 is CASTERGPGANVLTF. CDR3 bases: TGTGCCAGCACGGAGCGGGGCCCTGGGGCCAACGTCCTGACTTTC. V and J are TRBV28 and TRBJ2-6, with 7 bases lining up with TRBD2. The J segment lost 2 bases and the V segment lost 7 bases, leaving 5 bases of the junction unmatched. Germline loops: CDR1 MDHEN, CDR2 SYDVKM. The CDR3 consists of 15 residues.